This TCR beta chain was sequenced for a study of shared clonotypes between healthy human individuals (dated by TCRdb to 2020 to 2022). Study-wide context: The cohort included three men and a couple of women between 18 and 49 years of age. For each donor, CD4 naive and CD4 memory were each run on three plates, CD8 naive on two plates, and CD8 memory on one plate. To estimate repertoire size and how much clonotypes are shared between individuals, the study performed deep sequencing of blood TCR repertoires from roughly five healthy adults. To increase sequencing depth and limit assay-specific biases, different laboratories used diverse techniques to prepare libraries and sequence TCR repertoires. Per donor, leukapheresis produced somewhere between about 0.8 and 9 billion PBMCs.

Of note for this clone: Its antigen is still unknown. No per-base quality is available; no much larger clone lies one base away.

Using the deep immunoSEQ assay, TCR CDR3 regions were amplified from genomic DNA by multiplex PCR. Extracted genomic DNA from each cell subset was distributed evenly across all wells of several immunoSEQ 96-well plates, and each plate was treated as a replicate. For sorted subsets, each replicate PCR was loaded with approximately 200 ng genomic DNA, equivalent to about 30,000 T cell genomes. Purified libraries were measured with a Qubit 3.0 fluorometer, size-checked on a Bioanalyzer 2100, and measured again with the KAPA Library Quantification kit. Each immunoSEQ 96-well plate was sequenced on its own single-read 150-cycle Illumina NextSeq 550 flow cell. As for how the authors treated the data: Because only junctional sequences without quality scores were contained in the immunoSEQ output, filtering matching that applied to full-length reads could not be performed. To assign V/J genes and CDR3, sequences were annotated against IMGT germline references using PyIR, a Python wrapper for IgBLAST v1.9. Any read was removed if the V/J assignment was weak (E-value above 1e-6), the CDR3 was missing, or the read contained stop codons, out-of-frame junctions, or ambiguous translated residues. V3J clonotypes were defined by identical inferred V gene, J gene, and CDR3 amino acid sequence. Percentage overlap between repertoires was calculated by dividing the number of shared unique clonotypes by the size of the smaller repertoire. Three approaches were used to assess repertoire richness: RTK rarefaction, the Chao1 estimator, and Recon v2.1 estimates of unobserved clonotypes. Generation probabilities for all TCRbeta clonotypes obtained by the gDNA method from a few donors were computed using OLGA. What TCRdb holds here is the immuneACCESS table cut down to in-frame rearrangements. Part of the clones is not present; checked against another copy, under half of the missing clones reflect an unresolved V gene, and the others are unexplained. The D gene and trimming were derived from the DNA, and the V and J assignments and clone size from that table. This sample is represented by about 2,200,000 clones; roughly 91% of them were singletons. The ten biggest clones cover around 1.7% of the sample.

What the authors observed across the whole study: Because the study included only a small number of donors, the genetic and exposure-history diversity represented was limited. Across a few donors, 4.5% to 6.5% of naive CD4, more than 3% of naive CD8, about 2.3% of memory CD4, and 0.4% of memory CD8 clonotypes were shared. Higher generation probabilities were observed for clonotypes shared by all four sorted-subset donors than for non-shared clonotypes. Rarefaction of sorted-subset datasets indicated incomplete sequencing despite the large sequencing depth. Based on pairwise subsampling, the degree of clonotype sharing among donors was expected to be affected by sequencing depth. Naive subsets generally had larger estimated clonotype richness than memory subsets did. Sampling was limited to blood, and TCR repertoires in tissue likely differ from TCR repertoires in blood.

For the CD8 naive samples, CD45RO-negative cells were positively selected for CCR7, yielding a CD45RA+CCR7+ population from which TemRA cells were excluded. Healthy HIV-negative adults with no recently reported acute infections or vaccinations were included as donors. Every donor was a Caucasian adult living in Nashville, Tennessee, USA. Blood was obtained by leukapheresis, after which PBMCs were separated by Ficoll-Histopaque density gradient centrifugation and cryopreserved in liquid nitrogen vapor phase. Purity and quantity of every magnetically sorted T cell population were checked by analytical flow cytometry. Each sorted fraction had its genomic DNA isolated and then quantified by UV absorbance on a Nanodrop 2000c. This TCR was recovered from a man aged 18 to 30 in good health. Some clones in this sample may be carry-over from other donors' samples. Sequencing was performed on naive CD8+ T cells from PBMCs. This sample's cell subset or site label indicates: CD45RA+CCR7+.

DNA sequence: TGTGCCAGCACTGGGACAGGGGAAAAGGGGGCCAAAAACATTCAGTACTTC. This yields the protein CASTGTGEKGAKNIQYF. Rearrangement joined TRBV2 to TRBJ2-4; TRBD1 agrees with 10 junctional bases. CDR1 and CDR2, looked up from the germline V gene, are SNHLY and FYNNEI. Its CDR3 holds 17 amino acids, cysteine through phenylalanine. This entry keeps only the CDR3 DNA: 51 bases, framed from base 1. Trimmed from V: 7 bases; trimmed from J: 1 base; junction bases lacking a gene match: 10.